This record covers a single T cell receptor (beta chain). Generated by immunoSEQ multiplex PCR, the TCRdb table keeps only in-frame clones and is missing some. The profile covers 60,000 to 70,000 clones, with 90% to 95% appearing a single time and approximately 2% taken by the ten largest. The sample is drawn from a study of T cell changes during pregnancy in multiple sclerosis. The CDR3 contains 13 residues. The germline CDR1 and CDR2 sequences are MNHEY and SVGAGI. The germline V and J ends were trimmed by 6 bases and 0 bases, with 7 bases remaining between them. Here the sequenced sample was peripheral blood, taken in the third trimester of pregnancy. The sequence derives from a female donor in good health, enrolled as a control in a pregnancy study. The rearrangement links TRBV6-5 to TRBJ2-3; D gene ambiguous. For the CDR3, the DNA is TGTGCCAGCAGCCCTTATAGCACAGATACGCAGTATTTT. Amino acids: CASSPYSTDTQYF.